This T cell receptor (beta chain) was sequenced in a study of PD-1 blockade in classical Hodgkin lymphoma. The CDR3 loop spans 14 amino acids. Germline CDR1 is MDHEN and CDR2 is SYDVKM. V lost 1 base and J 1 base, leaving 6 bases between the germline ends. In this sample, this clone turned up once. Clones were sequenced by immunoSEQ multiplex PCR, and TCRdb holds only the in-frame ones, with some missing. The sample records about 20,000 clones, 75% to 90% being singletons. Time point noted: cycle 4 day 1 (C4D1), after six to seven weeks of nivolumab. Relapse after autologous stem cell transplantation occurred in every patient, and brentuximab vedotin exposure varied. Researchers pulled CD8+ T cells out of thawed PBMCs using magnetic negative selection. Progressive disease, partial response or complete response was each patient's best response.

This clonotype was sampled from a human donor with classical Hodgkin lymphoma. Sequenced material: CD8+ T cells from blood, taken before the fourth cycle of nivolumab. The chain links TRBV28 to TRBJ2-3; D remains ambiguous. In DNA form, the CDR3 reads TGTGCCAGCAGTTTATTAACAGGCACAGATACGCAGTATTTT. This sequence encodes CASSLLTGTDTQYF.